This TCR beta chain originates from a study of blood T cell repertoires in COVID-19. Background on the study: The analysed material was cDNA or gDNA that came from T cells, B-cell-depleted T cells, or PBMCs.

The germline gives CDR1 SGHDT, CDR2 YYEEEE. The CDR3 is 15 residues long. V dropped 0 bases and J dropped 2; count of bases not matched to a gene: 2. Self-reported history from a screening survey and questionnaire set each donor's cohort. The recovered donors of Cohort 3 showed two negative PCRs, clearance, or symptom resolution. Per the original methods: Estimation of nucleated cell counts was performed using reference gene primer amplification. Assay: immunoSEQ multiplex PCR; the TCRdb copy retains only in-frame clones and omits some. V and J calls and clone size are given by that table; D and trimming were obtained from the DNA. The sample records approximately 270,000 clones, approximately 90% being singletons.

The specimen sequenced was PBMCs or T cells enriched from blood (not recorded which). This TCR derives from a man aged 35 to 55 who had recovered from COVID-19. The V gene is TRBV5-6, the J gene TRBJ2-7, with 10 bases lining up with TRBD2. This chain's CDR3 is CASSLGSGGAYEQYF. CDR3 nucleotide sequence: TGTGCCAGCAGCTTGGGGAGCGGGGGGGCCTACGAGCAGTACTTC.